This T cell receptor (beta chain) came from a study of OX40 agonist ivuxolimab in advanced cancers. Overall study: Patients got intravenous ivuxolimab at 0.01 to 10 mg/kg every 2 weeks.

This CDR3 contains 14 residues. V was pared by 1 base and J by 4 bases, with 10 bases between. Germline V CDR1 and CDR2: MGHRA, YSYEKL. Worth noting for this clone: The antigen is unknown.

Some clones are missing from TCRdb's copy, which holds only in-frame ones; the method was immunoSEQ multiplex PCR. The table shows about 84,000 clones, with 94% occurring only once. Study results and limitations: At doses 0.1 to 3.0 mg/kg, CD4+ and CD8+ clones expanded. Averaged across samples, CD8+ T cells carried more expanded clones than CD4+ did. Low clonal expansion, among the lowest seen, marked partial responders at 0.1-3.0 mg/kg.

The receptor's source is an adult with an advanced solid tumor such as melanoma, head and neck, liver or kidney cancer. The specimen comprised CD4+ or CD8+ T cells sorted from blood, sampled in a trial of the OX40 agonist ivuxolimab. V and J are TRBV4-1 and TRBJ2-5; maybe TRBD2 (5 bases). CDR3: CASSQALAPETQYF. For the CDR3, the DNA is TGCGCCAGCAGCCAAGCCCTAGCTCCAGAGACCCAGTACTTC.